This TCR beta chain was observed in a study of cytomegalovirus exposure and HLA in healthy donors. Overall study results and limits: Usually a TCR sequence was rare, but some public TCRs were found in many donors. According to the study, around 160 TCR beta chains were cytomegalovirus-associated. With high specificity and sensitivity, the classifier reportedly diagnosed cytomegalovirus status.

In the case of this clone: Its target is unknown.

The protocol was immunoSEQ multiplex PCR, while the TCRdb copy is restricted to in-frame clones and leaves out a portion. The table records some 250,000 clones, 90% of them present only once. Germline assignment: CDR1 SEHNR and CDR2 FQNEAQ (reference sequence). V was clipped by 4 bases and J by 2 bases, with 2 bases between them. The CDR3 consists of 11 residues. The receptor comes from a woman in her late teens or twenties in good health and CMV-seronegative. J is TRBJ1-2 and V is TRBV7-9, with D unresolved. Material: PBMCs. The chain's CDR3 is CASSSNYGYTF. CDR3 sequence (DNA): TGTGCCAGCAGCTCGAACTATGGCTACACCTTC. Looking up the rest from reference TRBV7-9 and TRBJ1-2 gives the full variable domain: DTGVSQNPRHKITKRGQNVTFRCDPISEHNRLYWYRQTLGQGPEFLTYFQNEAQLEKSRLLSDRFSAERPKGSFSTLEIQRTEQGDSAMYLCASSSNYGYTFGSGTRLTVV.